This T cell receptor (beta chain) originates from a study of blood T cell repertoires in COVID-19. As for the study in general: The samples span acute and convalescent COVID-19 from the United States, Italy and Spain. T cells, B-cell-depleted T cells, or PBMCs supplied cDNA or gDNA.

Per the study methods: Reference gene primer amplification gave nucleated cell count estimates. The data were produced by immunoSEQ multiplex PCR, yet TCRdb's version contains in-frame clones alone and is incomplete. V and J calls plus clone size are reproduced from that table; the DNA served to infer D and trimming. The table lists around 270,000 clones, around 89% of them singletons. The J segment lost 4 bases and the V segment lost 5 bases, leaving 12 bases of the junction unmatched. Germline lookup yields CDR1 LGHNT and CDR2 FRNRAP. This CDR3 region has 16 residues. Sequencing was performed on peripheral blood. This TCR was sampled from a man aged 25-45 years with acute or convalescent COVID-19. The chain links TRBV12-5 to TRBJ2-7, with 9 bases identical to TRBD1. CDR3 residues: CASGPGTGRFLYEQYF. For the CDR3, the DNA is TGTGCTAGTGGTCCGGGGACAGGGAGGTTCCTTTACGAGCAGTACTTC.